This TCR beta chain originates from a study of cytomegalovirus exposure and HLA in healthy donors (dated by TCRdb to between 2016 and 2019). For the study in its entirety: An earlier analysis of more than 550 of the donors reported about 280 Gb of sequence data and around 110 million unique TCR beta sequences obtained from some 170 million T cells. Every repertoire in the discovery cohort had been generated on one and the same sequencing platform. A later analysis re-examined previously published TCR beta repertoires from 600 to 700 donors and added high-resolution HLA genotyping to investigate patterns of TCR occurrence. An earlier analysis of fewer than 700 of the donors applied high-throughput TCR beta sequencing to assess whether each TCR beta V gene segment acted as functional or pseudogenic. The aim of the study was to test whether cataloging public T cell receptors could identify signatures of past pathogen exposure. The study used immunosequencing to profile the T cell repertoires of approximately 630 subjects and linked those repertoires to cytomegalovirus serostatus. In addition to the first cohort of around 670 subjects, a separate validation cohort of 130 or so different subjects was used. An early release that covered 500 to 800 HLA-typed donors contained approximately 300 gigabases of sequencing data and roughly 84 million unique TCR sequences. Because of strong linkage in the cohort, five DR-DQ haplotypes were treated as single units for association and clustering. To predict cytomegalovirus infection status, the study brought together high-throughput TCR immunosequencing, statistical association of individual TCRs with disease status, and machine learning. In a later genetic analysis, genome-wide SNP genotypes for about three fifths of the 666 donors were used, and that subset was treated as a discovery cohort. Typing coverage varied by locus: roughly 620-640 donors for A, B, C, DRB1 and DQB1; approximately 520 for DQA1; nearly 610 for DPA1; roughly 450 for DPB1. Class I and class II HLA loci were covered by the typing at four-digit resolution. Among 350 to 400 genotyped donors of the cohort, an average of approximately 240,000 unique TCR beta nucleotide sequences were sequenced per donor, roughly 18% of them non-productive. Of the approximately 400 genotyped donors, roughly 80% were placed in the genetic ancestry cluster associated with self-reported Caucasian donors. Rather than using new phenotypic data, the later analysis identified candidate immune exposures from TCR beta sequences and from how often those sequences occurred across donors. Donor age, sex, ethnicity and CMV serostatus were collected together with the repertoire data. General conclusions and limits of the study: In a later analysis, some 17,000 TCR beta sequences were associated with specific HLA alleles at a false discovery rate of 0.05. Because the 87-base-pair reads could not distinguish some IMGT-functional V segments, including TRBV6-2 and TRBV6-3, those segments were excluded. The only immune exposure information available for the cohort was CMV serostatus. The classifier was reported to diagnose cytomegalovirus status with high specificity and sensitivity in both the original cohort and the validation cohort. According to a later analysis, most CMV-associated TCR beta chains appeared to be HLA-restricted, and the HLA associations seemed to be driven largely by CMV exposure. V-gene and J-gene trimming of TCR beta chains was associated with a missense DCLRE1C variant in a later genetic analysis, and the association was replicated in an independent cohort. According to the authors, the approach could potentially be generalized to other disease states and immunological phenotypes. The study gave a list of about 150 TCR beta chains associated with cytomegalovirus. The presence/absence analyses assumed that sequencing depth was roughly uniform across donors, and that assumption may not be true. Linkage disequilibrium might explain the correlated functional status among segregating V segments, but an unknown experimental factor could not be ruled out. In vitro tests confirmed that a few of the cytomegalovirus-associated TCR beta chains recognize cytomegalovirus antigens. Because HLA typing was missing for some donors at each locus, association tests included only the typed subset. In a later analysis, HLA-associated TCR beta chains were found to be more clonally expanded and to have lower generation probabilities than equally common non-associated chains. In an earlier analysis of approximately 590 of the donors, most TCR beta V segments appeared in productive rearrangements about 87% or about 30% of the time, broadly matching IMGT annotations. In a later analysis, TCR association rates were found to vary across HLA loci, with the most associated TCRs seen for DRB1 alleles and the fewest for HLA-C alleles. Across donors, most TCR sequences were observed very rarely, whereas some public TCRs were present in many individuals. Compared with the roughly 670-donor mean, donors in an Asian-associated ancestry cluster had fewer N-insertions in productive TCRs, according to a later genetic analysis. In this cohort, only TCR beta chains were sequenced, and detectable features were limited by the absence of alpha or paired-chain data. The earlier analysis of some 540 of the donors excluded 15 to 20 rarely observed V segments, including chromosome 9 orphons, because counts were too low. When HLA alleles, especially DR and DQ, strongly co-occurred, attributing TCR associations to individual alleles was difficult. The sequencing pipeline was judged likely to have produced a cluster of highly shared sequence variants as a technical artifact. A further reported finding was that TCR beta sequences accurately predicted the HLA-A and HLA-B alleles for most subjects in the first cohort. In a later analysis, several top co-occurrence clusters were reported to appear linked to parvovirus B19, influenza, CMV and Epstein-Barr virus.

On this clone: Its antigen remains undetermined. The sample holds no much larger clone one base away, and base qualities are not on file.

The method was the immunoSEQ multiplex PCR assay. A mixture of 60 forward primers for TCR Vbeta segments and 13 reverse primers for TCR Jbeta segments was used in the multiplex PCR. The CDR3 region of rearranged TCR beta genes was amplified from genomic DNA with a multiplex PCR assay. The amplified TCR beta libraries were sequenced on the Illumina HiSeq System as 87-base-pair reads. As for the original processing: A later analysis tallied 80 million to 95 million unique TCR beta chains across the 666 repertoires, and about 10 million of those chains were shared by two or more donors. A nearest-neighbor algorithm error-corrected the raw reads and collapsed the reads into unique sequences, merging closely related sequences to remove PCR and sequencing errors. Alignment of CDR3 sequences to IMGT reference sequences was used to assign V, D and J gene segments. For a sequence to be retained, at least a six-nucleotide match to both a V gene segment and a J gene segment was required. Rearrangements were classified as productive when the CDR3 lacked stop codons and remained in frame with V and J, and all other rearrangements were classified as non-productive. Following IMGT convention, CDR3 was defined as the stretch from the second conserved V-encoded cysteine up to the conserved J-encoded phenylalanine. In an earlier analysis of around 600 of the donors, sequences lacking an unambiguous match to a single V gene segment were excluded. In an earlier analysis of some 590 of the donors, V segments were called functional above 56.7% productive rearrangements and were called segregating when the between-donor standard deviation exceeded 5%. A statistical classification framework was built for diagnosing cytomegalovirus status from the catalog of TCR beta chain sequences. V and J gene assignment, in a later analysis, came from comparing TCR nucleotide sequences with IMGT/GENE-DB human TR gene sequences. A later analysis assigned CDR3 sequences and most-parsimonious VDJ recombination scenarios with the TCRdist pipeline. In a later analysis, each TCR beta chain was defined by its CDR3 amino acid sequence together with its V-gene family, and reads lacking a unique V-gene family were excluded. A later analysis removed nearly 600 highly shared, low-generation-probability nucleotide sequences to deal with suspected cross-contamination and a sequencing artifact. A later analysis calculated a clonal expansion index for each public chain from normalized within-repertoire ranks of inferred template counts. In a later analysis, generation probabilities were computed with a VDJ recombination model fitted to out-of-frame rearrangements, and the resulting probabilities were checked against IGoR. A later analysis scored TCR-TCR, TCR-HLA and TCR-CMV co-occurrence with hypergeometric tests, applying a repertoire-size bias correction to TCR pairs. To estimate false discovery rates, a later analysis permuted the HLA or CMV assignments 20 times. In a later analysis, co-occurring TCRs were grouped with DBSCAN, and TCRdist sequence similarity was added when clustering was performed within HLA-allele-positive subsets. For co-occurrence clustering, repertoires with fewer than 30,000 or more than 120,000 public chains were excluded, along with roughly five repertoires with anomalous nucleotide sharing. TCRdb stores this immuneACCESS table with in-frame sequences only. Part of the clones is absent; in the studies checked, under half of the shortfall reflects unresolved V genes, and no reason is known for the rest. The DNA gave D and trimming, while V, J and clone size come from that table. The sample has about 120,000 clones on record, roughly 65% of them singletons. Clones ranked in the top ten supply about a tenth of the sample.

V is trimmed back by 1 base and J by 8 bases, and the junction contains 19 bases that no gene match accounts for. Per the germline V gene, MGHRA is the CDR1 and YSYEKL is the CDR2. The CDR3 runs 18 amino acids, cysteine and phenylalanine included. The sequence is cut down to CDR3 DNA, 54 bases in frame from base 1. The cohort consisted of approximately 690 healthy bone marrow donors. All cohort members were sampled while nominally healthy, although unrecorded immune exposures were likely present. The donor tested CMV seropositive, placing the donor among the roughly 300 seropositive members of the cohort. Each donor provided a peripheral blood sample, and peripheral blood mononuclear cells were used for TCR beta sequencing. Genomic DNA was extracted from the blood cell samples with the Qiagen DNeasy Blood Extraction Kit.

This receptor was obtained from a man aged 35 to 55 in good health and CMV-seropositive. The sequence is built from TRBV4-1 and TRBJ1-1; 7 bases in the middle match TRBD1. Sequencing input: PBMCs. The DNA reads TGCGCCAGCAGCCAAGCCGGAGGGGGCGCAACCGGGGTTTCCGAAGCTTTCTTT. It specifies CASSQAGGGATGVSEAFF.